Below, 28 T cell receptor beta chains from the same sample are listed, as sequenced in a study of T cells after yellow fever vaccination. TCRdb called the 5' RACE reads again in MiXCR, with one record for every CDR3 protein. The data contain 100,000 to 150,000 distinct CDR3 sequences, roughly 15% of them singletons. Specimen: CD8+ T cells sorted from PBMCs, collected 5 days after the yellow fever booster vaccination. These receptors were obtained from a man younger than 30 who received the YFV17D yellow fever vaccine.

This clonotype was picked up a small number of times. The chain uses TRBV19 and TRBJ2-3; D assignment may be TRBD1 or TRBD2 (5 bases each). Germline CDR1 reads LNHDA; CDR2 reads SQIVND (reference sequence). There are 15 residues in the CDR3. The germline V and J ends were trimmed by 3 bases and 1 base, with 11 bases remaining between them. The CDR3 nucleotides are TGTGCCAGTAGTATGGGACGTGGTGGCACAGATACGCAGTATTTT. Its translation is CASSMGRGGTDTQYF.

The V and J genes are TRBV24-1 and TRBJ1-2; 7 bases line up with TRBD1. This CDR3 is 16 amino acids long. After removal of 3 bases from V and 7 bases from J, the junction contained 13 bases not matched to a gene. Per germline, CDR1 KGHDR and CDR2 SFDVKD. The CDR3 sequence is CATSDLGSGQRIGYTF. As DNA, the CDR3 is TGTGCCACCAGTGATCTAGGTTCGGGACAGCGGATTGGCTACACCTTC.

This clonotype has just a few counts. The gene calls are TRBV6-6 and TRBJ2-7, with TRBD2 matching 12 bases. The V segment lost 4 bases and the J segment 6 bases; nucleotides outside the gene matches: 13. The germline V gene has CDR1 MNHNY and CDR2 SVGAGI (reference sequence). CDR3 length equals 17 residues. The CDR3 sequence: CASSSRLAGAHEGEQYV. The CDR3 DNA reads as TGTGCCAGCAGTTCGAGACTAGCGGGGGCTCATGAGGGCGAGCAGTACGTC.

Only a few counts were recorded for this clonotype. CDR3 nucleotide sequence: TGCGCCAGCAGCCCCCAAAATCGGGGGACCATATATTTT. Protein product: CASSPQNRGTIYF. The genes are TRBV4-1 and TRBJ1-3; perhaps TRBD1 as D (5 bases). The CDR3 totals 13 residues. CDR1 and CDR2 (germline): MGHRA, YSYEKL. V shed 4 bases and J shed 10 bases, with 14 bases lying between them.

This clonotype has just a few counts. The V gene is TRBV27, the J gene TRBJ2-3, with TRBD2 matching over 10 bases. The CDR3 sequence is 16 residues long. With V trimmed by 4 bases and J by 4 bases, 8 bases remained unmatched. Germline values: CDR1 MNHEY, CDR2 SMNVEV (reference sequence). CDR3 protein: CASSYRSSGSSDTQYF. CDR3 in DNA: TGTGCCAGCAGTTATCGTTCTAGCGGGAGCTCAGATACGCAGTATTTT.

This clonotype was detected ten times or more. The rearrangement uses TRBV20-1 and TRBJ1-2; a possible D gene is TRBD1 (5 bases). This CDR3 is built from 16 residues. Deletions cut 3 bases from V and 5 bases from J, with 22 bases between. Germline V lookup: CDR1 DFQATT, CDR2 SNEGSKA (reference sequence). The CDR3 protein is CSASGVSGGAGYGYTF. DNA of the CDR3: TGCAGTGCTAGTGGCGTATCGGGGGGAGCGGGGTATGGCTACACCTTC.

In this sample, this clonotype turned up many times. The CDR3 region has the DNA TGTGCCAGCGGTTGGACATCCAATCAGCCCCAGCATTTT. Translation: CASGWTSNQPQHF. J is TRBJ1-5 and V is TRBV12-3 or TRBV12-4; D may be TRBD1 (5 bases). CDR3 length equals 13 residues. Trimming took off 8 bases at V and 3 bases at J, with 11 bases between the two ends.

The J gene is TRBJ2-7, the V gene TRBV5-6, with D perhaps TRBD2 (6 bases). The ends were cut back, 2 bases at V and 1 base at J, with 7 bases in the middle. Germline CDR1 and CDR2: SGHDT and YYEEEE. CDR3 size: 13 residues. The CDR3 is CASSFGTSYEQYF. The CDR3 DNA reads as TGTGCCAGCAGCTTCGGGACTTCCTACGAGCAGTACTTC.

This clonotype came up many times. V and J are TRBV24-1 and TRBJ1-2; maybe TRBD1 (5 bases). The CDR3 extends over 14 amino acids. V shed 4 bases and J shed 3 bases, with 11 bases lying between them. Germline V gives CDR1 KGHDR, CDR2 SFDVKD. The chain's CDR3 is CATSESGTDYGYTF. The CDR3 DNA reads TGTGCCACCAGTGAATCCGGGACCGACTATGGCTACACCTTC.

The chain employs TRBV2 and TRBJ1-3, with D hard to call. CDR1 is SNHLY, CDR2 FYNNEI, per germline. The length of the CDR3 is 16 residues. V was trimmed by 3 bases and J by 0 bases, leaving 12 bases between them. CDR3 DNA: TGTGCCAGCAGTGAGGGCAGTGTGAGCTCTGGAAACACCATATATTTT. This sequence encodes CASSEGSVSSGNTIYF.

This clonotype was counted a few times. The chain links TRBV5-1 to TRBJ2-7, with 10 bases identical to TRBD1. CDR1 SGHRS and CDR2 YFSETQ come from the germline V gene. The CDR3 runs to 15 residues. The V gene end was trimmed by 3 bases and the J gene end by 4 bases; junction bases not matched to a gene: 7. DNA of the CDR3: TGCGCCAGCAGCTCTCCGGACAGGGGGGGATACGAGCAGTACTTC. Its translation: CASSSPDRGGYEQYF.

This clonotype was detected a few times. The rearrangement uses TRBV6-5 and TRBJ1-1; D gene uncertain. Trimming removed 5 bases from V and 3 bases from J, with 10 bases in between. CDR3 length: 13 amino acids. Germline V gene data show CDR1 as MNHEY and CDR2 as SVGAGI. The CDR3 loop is CASSLSRHTEAFF. The CDR3 bases are TGTGCCAGCAGTCTAAGTAGACACACTGAAGCTTTCTTT.

The V call is TRBV30, the J call TRBJ2-1; D remains unclear. The CDR3 runs to 13 residues. The V gene lost 0 bases and the J gene lost 9 bases, with 12 bases spanning the gap. Germline CDR1 reads GTSNPN; CDR2 reads SVGIG (reference sequence). CDR3 DNA sequence: TGTGCCTGGAGTGTGACCAGCAGCAGTGAGCAGTTCTTC. Residues: CAWSVTSSSEQFF.

In the case of this clonotype: A much larger clone lies one base from this, so it may be a read error. The V and J genes are TRBV4-1 and TRBJ2-1; 10 bases fit TRBD2. The length of the CDR3 is 12 residues. Germline loops: CDR1 MGHRA, CDR2 YSYEKL. Written as DNA, the CDR3 is TGCGCCAGCAGCCACACTAGCGGGGAGCATTTCTTC. This gives the protein CASSHTSGEHFF.

Only a few counts were recorded for this clonotype. This chain uses TRBV7-9 with TRBJ2-7; D not certain. This CDR3 comprises 14 residues. V was pared by 0 bases and J by 6 bases, with 12 bases between. Germline V CDR1 and CDR2: SEHNR, FQNEAQ (reference sequence). Here the CDR3 reads CASSLAGLGGEQYF. Here the CDR3 DNA reads TGTGCCAGCAGCTTAGCCGGTCTGGGTGGCGAGCAGTACTTC.

This chain joins TRBV25-1 and TRBJ2-3; 9 bases agree with TRBD1. Per the germline V gene, CDR1 is MGHDK and CDR2 is SYGVNS. The V and J ends lost 2 bases and 7 bases, in that order; junction bases with no gene match: 4. CDR3 length equals 14 residues. The CDR3 DNA reads TGTGCCAGCAGTGAAGAGGGACAGGGACATACGCAGTATTTT. It encodes CASSEEGQGHTQYF.

A few counts support this clonotype. As DNA, the CDR3 is TGCGCCAGCAGCCAACCGAAGGGACAGGGCCCCTCTGGGGCCAACGTCCTGACTTTC. Protein product: CASSQPKGQGPSGANVLTF. V and J are TRBV4-3 and TRBJ2-6; the match to TRBD1 covers 9 bases. V dropped 2 bases and J dropped 0; count of bases not matched to a gene: 8. Germline CDR1 LGHNA, CDR2 YSLEER. The CDR3 covers 19 residues.

This clonotype turned up a few times. The V call is TRBV3-1, the J call TRBJ2-1, with TRBD1 matching over 9 bases. The trim removed 1 base at V and 7 bases at J, leaving 11 bases unmatched. Germline values: CDR1 LGHDT, CDR2 YNNKEL (reference sequence). The length of the CDR3 is 17 residues. CDR3 in DNA: TGTGCCAGCAGCCAAGTCCTACAGGGGGCGCTGGGGAATGAGCAGTTCTTC. It specifies CASSQVLQGALGNEQFF.

The chain uses TRBV7-2 and TRBJ2-2, with D tentatively TRBD2 (6 bases). This CDR3 region has 16 residues. V was shortened by 8 bases and J by 6 bases, with 22 bases between the two germline ends. CDR1 and CDR2 from the germline V gene are SGHTA and FQGNSA. CDR3 DNA sequence: TGTGCCAGCTGCATCACCGGGACTCCCCTTTCCGGGGAGCTGTTTTTT. Its protein is CASCITGTPLSGELFF.

This chain links TRBV20-1 with TRBJ1-1; D possibly corresponds to TRBD1 (5 bases). Germline CDR1 DFQATT, CDR2 SNEGSKA (reference sequence). The CDR3 has 12 residues. V lost 6 bases and J 3 bases, leaving 11 bases between the germline ends. The CDR3 region is CSAKGRDTEAFF. CDR3 sequence (DNA): TGCAGTGCGAAGGGGAGGGACACTGAAGCTTTCTTT.

This clonotype was found a few times. V and J are TRBV2 and TRBJ1-1, with a tentative D call TRBD1 (5 bases). Germline V gene lookup returns CDR1 SNHLY and CDR2 FYNNEI. Deletions cut 3 bases from V and 13 bases from J, with 9 bases between. CDR3 length equals 10 residues. The CDR3 DNA sequence: TGTGCCAGCAGTGAGGACAACGTTTTCTTT. This translates into CASSEDNVFF.

V gene TRBV12-3 or TRBV12-4 combines with J gene TRBJ2-5; the D gene is possibly TRBD2 (6 bases). The CDR3 is 15 residues long. V was clipped by 2 bases and J by 5 bases, with 15 bases between them. The CDR3 DNA sequence: TGTGCCAGCAGTTTAAGAAGACTAGTGTTGGAGACCCAGTACTTC. Protein: CASSLRRLVLETQYF.

This clonotype was found a few times. The chain uses TRBV3-1 and TRBJ2-7; 9 bases align to TRBD2. Germline values: CDR1 LGHDT, CDR2 YNNKEL (reference sequence). The ends lost 0 bases at V and 5 bases at J; junction bases unmatched: 5. CDR3 length: 15 residues. The CDR3 DNA sequence: TGTGCCAGCAGCCAAGAAAGCGGGGGGCGACACGAGCAGTACTTC. Amino acid sequence: CASSQESGGRHEQYF.

The chain uses TRBV19 and TRBJ2-1; D uncertain. Per the germline V gene, CDR1 is LNHDA and CDR2 is SQIVND (reference sequence). V was cut by 1 base and J by 0 bases, with 4 bases left in between. The CDR3 is 14 residues long. Here the CDR3 reads CASSIGPSYNEQFF. The CDR3 region has the DNA TGTGCCAGTAGTATAGGCCCCTCCTACAATGAGCAGTTCTTC. Full variable domain (rest looked up from reference TRBV19 and TRBJ2-1): DGGITQSPKYLFRKEGQNVTLSCEQNLNHDAMYWYRQDPGQGLRLIYYSQIVNDFQKGDIAEGYSVSREKKESFPLTVTSAQKNPTAFYLCASSIGPSYNEQFFGPGTRLTVL.

This chain uses TRBV20-1 with TRBJ2-4; D ambiguous. CDR1 DFQATT and CDR2 SNEGSKA come from the germline V gene (reference sequence). This CDR3 has 15 amino acids. The germline V and J ends were trimmed by 3 bases and 0 bases, with 12 bases remaining between them. The CDR3 region is CSARSRAGAKNIQYF. In DNA, the CDR3 is TGCAGTGCTAGGTCTCGAGCAGGAGCCAAAAACATTCAGTACTTC.

The V gene is TRBV12-3 or TRBV12-4, the J gene TRBJ2-1, with D unresolved. V lost 1 base, J lost 8 bases, and 6 bases lay in between. The CDR3 totals 12 residues. The CDR3 nucleotides are TGTGCCAGCAGTTTAGGAGCTTATGAGCAGTTCTTC. This sequence encodes CASSLGAYEQFF.

The genes are TRBV9 and TRBJ2-3, with 7 bases matching TRBD2. This CDR3 region has 16 residues. V lost 6 bases and J lost 5; bases outside the gene matches: 15. The germline gives CDR1 SGDLS, CDR2 YYNGEE. This CDR3 reads CASTHSQRGSGDTQYF. In nucleotides, the CDR3 is TGTGCCAGCACCCACTCGCAGCGGGGCTCTGGAGATACGCAGTATTTT.

This clonotype was seen more than once but under ten times. The genes are TRBV7-6 and TRBJ2-3; 10 bases are shared with TRBD1. Per germline, CDR1 SGHVS and CDR2 FNYEAQ. This CDR3 comprises 16 residues. The V and J ends lost 5 bases and 1 base, in that order; junction bases with no gene match: 6. DNA for the CDR3: TGTGCCAGCAGCCGTACCGGGACAGGGGGCACAGATACGCAGTATTTT. This codes for CASSRTGTGGTDTQYF.